The 3 T cell receptor beta chains reported below all come from one sample, sequenced in a study of T and B cells in COVID-19 patients. Multiplex PCR with BIOMED2 TRB-A/B primer pools amplified TRB rearrangements. Via MiXCR, TCRdb re-called the multiplex PCR reads, giving one row per CDR3 protein. This table holds hundreds of distinct CDR3 sequences, roughly a fifth found once. From blood, about 220-500 ng of genomic DNA served as TRB template. The sample consisted of blood. The receptor set was obtained from a human donor with active COVID-19.

This clonotype was seen at least ten times. The V call is TRBV6-1, the J call TRBJ2-4; D call uncertain. This CDR3 has 12 residues. The V end was cut by 4 bases, the J end by 9 bases, with 10 bases between. Germline assignment: CDR1 MNHNS and CDR2 SASEGT. The DNA for the CDR3 is TGTGCCAGCAGTGGGATGAGACTCATTCAGTACTTC. Protein: CASSGMRLIQYF.

As to this clonotype: The germline gene is not matched at one end of the junction; a read error may be the cause. The chain combines TRBV6-6 with TRBJ2-1; D is unresolved. There are 13 residues in the CDR3. CDR1 is MNHNY, CDR2 SVGAGI, per germline (reference sequence). CDR3 amino acids: CAIRETSNNEQFF. The CDR3 DNA reads TGTGCCATACGCGAAACCTCCAACAATGAGCAGTTTTTC.

This clonotype was detected only a few times. The chain is built from TRBV5-1 and TRBJ2-1, with 14 nucleotides matching TRBD2. V shed 7 bases, J shed 8 bases, and the junction held 5 bases outside the gene matches. Germline V gene sequence: CDR1 SGHRS, CDR2 YFSETQ. The CDR3 is made up of 14 amino acids. CDR3 amino acids: CASGTSGSWHEQFF. The CDR3 region has the DNA TGCGCCAGCGGGACTAGCGGGAGTTGGCATGAGCAGTTCTTC.